This T cell receptor (beta chain) is from a study of early T cells in non-severe SARS-CoV-2 infection. The protocol attached unique molecular identifiers to individual cDNA molecules. TCRdb independently ran MiXCR on the 5' RACE reads; one entry per CDR3 protein. The sample contains 80,000 or so distinct CDR3 sequences, 15% to 18% of which appear only once. CDR1 is DFQATT, CDR2 SNEGSKA, per germline (reference sequence). This CDR3 comprises 12 residues. The J segment lost 2 bases and the V segment lost 6 bases, leaving 4 bases of the junction unmatched. The source of this sequence is an adult who was a healthcare worker with PCR-confirmed SARS-CoV-2 infection or an uninfected control (not recorded which). The gene calls are TRBV20-1 and TRBJ2-7; 7 bases are a match to TRBD1. The material sequenced was whole blood. CDR3 nucleotides: TGCAGTGCCCCCGACAGGGCCTACGAGCAGTACTTC. Its translation: CSAPDRAYEQYF.